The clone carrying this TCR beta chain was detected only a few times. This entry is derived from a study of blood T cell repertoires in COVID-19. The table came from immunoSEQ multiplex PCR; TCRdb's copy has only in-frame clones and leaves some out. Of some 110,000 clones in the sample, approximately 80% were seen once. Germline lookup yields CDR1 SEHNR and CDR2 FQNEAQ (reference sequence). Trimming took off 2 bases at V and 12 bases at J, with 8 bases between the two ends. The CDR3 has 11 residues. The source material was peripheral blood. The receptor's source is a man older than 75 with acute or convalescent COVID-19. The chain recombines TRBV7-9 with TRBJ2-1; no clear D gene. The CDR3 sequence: CASSLLAVQFF. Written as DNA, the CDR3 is TGTGCCAGCAGCTTATTGGCTGTGCAGTTCTTC.